This TCR beta chain came from a study of blood T cell repertoires in COVID-19. The overall study: Italy, Spain and the United States were the sources of the convalescent and acute COVID-19 samples. PBMCs, B-cell-depleted T cells, or T cells were the source of the cDNA or gDNA that made up the material.

Recovered status in Cohort 3 required two negative PCRs, clearance, or symptom resolution. From germline, CDR1 is MNHEY and CDR2 SVGAGI. The CDR3 has 11 amino acids. The germline V and J ends were trimmed by 4 bases and 8 bases, with 8 bases remaining between them. The authors' processing: Quantification of nucleated cells was approximated via reference gene primer amplification. Some clones are missing from TCRdb's copy, which holds only in-frame ones; the method was immunoSEQ multiplex PCR. V and J calls and clone size are given by that table; D and trimming were obtained from the DNA. The sample carries fewer than 350,000 clones, under 90% recorded once.

Input material: PBMCs or T cells enriched from blood (not recorded which). The chain is built from TRBV6-5 and TRBJ1-2; weak D call: TRBD1 (5 bases). This receptor was identified in a man aged 55 to 70 who had recovered from COVID-19. The DNA for the CDR3 is TGTGCCAGCAGTTCCCGGGGGGGCTACACCTTC. As protein: CASSSRGGYTF.